These 17 T cell receptor beta chains were sequenced from one sample in a study of shared clonotypes between healthy human individuals. Clones were sequenced by immunoSEQ multiplex PCR, and TCRdb holds only the in-frame ones, with some missing. The sample holds 2 million to 3 million clones, 93% seen once. The specimen was naive CD4+ T cells from PBMCs. Subset meaning: CD45RA+ positively selected. These receptors were obtained from a man younger than 35 in good health. Some clones in this sample may be carry-over from other donors' samples.

The CDR3 DNA is TGTGCCAGTCTCCTGCCTCGTACCGGGGAGCTGTTTTTT. Translation: CASLLPRTGELFF. The V call is TRBV27, the J call TRBJ2-2; unclear D gene. Germline loops: CDR1 MNHEY, CDR2 SMNVEV (reference sequence). Trimming took off 9 bases at V and 5 bases at J, with 13 bases between the two ends. The CDR3 spans 13 residues.

The rearrangement uses TRBV27 and TRBJ1-2; the D gene is possibly TRBD1 (5 bases). Trimming left V 3 bases short and J 0 bases short, with 14 bases between. The germline V gene has CDR1 MNHEY and CDR2 SMNVEV (reference sequence). The CDR3 runs 16 residues. CDR3 residues: CASSFSRGRANYGYTF. DNA of the CDR3: TGTGCCAGCAGTTTTAGCCGGGGCAGAGCTAACTATGGCTACACCTTC.

This sequence joins TRBV5-1 and TRBJ1-4; no clear D. The CDR3 covers 14 residues. V was cut by 0 bases and J by 6 bases, with 9 bases left in between. Germline assignment: CDR1 SGHRS and CDR2 YFSETQ. CDR3 DNA sequence: TGCGCCAGCAGCTTGGGGGATGCGGATGAAAAACTGTTTTTT. This codes for CASSLGDADEKLFF.

The J gene is TRBJ2-5, the V gene TRBV11-3; 10 bases agree with TRBD1. V trimming: 1 base; J trimming: 4 bases; junction bases outside the gene matches: 6. The CDR3 is 16 amino acids. Per germline, CDR1 SGHNT and CDR2 YENEEA. CDR3 sequence reads: CASSLGGTGVGETQYF. CDR3 DNA: TGTGCCAGCAGCTTAGGAGGGACAGGGGTCGGAGAGACCCAGTACTTC.

The rearrangement uses TRBV7-3 and TRBJ2-3; a possible D gene is TRBD2 (6 bases). The CDR3 totals 15 residues. Trimming took 1 base from V and 5 from J, leaving 13 bases between them. Germline V CDR1 and CDR2: SGHTA, FQGTGA. CDR3 in amino acids: CASSLKVAAGDTQYF. In nucleotides, the CDR3 is TGTGCCAGCAGCTTAAAAGTGGCAGCGGGAGATACGCAGTATTTT.

The chain carries TRBV10-3 and TRBJ1-5; D gene uncertain. Germline lookup yields CDR1 ENHRY and CDR2 SYGVKD. V shed 3 bases and J shed 4 bases, with 16 bases lying between them. This CDR3 is built from 16 residues. The CDR3 DNA reads as TGTGCCATCAGTGAATCATCTTGGCGGTTAAATCAGCCCCAGCATTTT. Residues: CAISESSWRLNQPQHF.

The CDR3 bases are TGTGCCAGCAGCATTAACAATGAGCAGTTCTTC. Encoded protein: CASSINNEQFF. The chain links TRBV6-5 to TRBJ2-1; no reliable D call. CDR3 length: 11 amino acids. Trimming left V 6 bases short and J 5 bases short, with 5 bases between. The germline V gene encodes CDR1 MNHEY and CDR2 SVGAGI.

In DNA, the CDR3 is TGTGCCACCAGCAGAGGACCCCGGGGGGGGACAAACTATGGCTACACCTTC. It specifies CATSRGPRGGTNYGYTF. The chain uses TRBV15 and TRBJ1-2; tentatively, D is TRBD1 (6 bases). CDR1 LNHNV and CDR2 YYDKDF come from the germline V gene (reference sequence). The CDR3 extends over 17 amino acids. Deletions cut 1 base from V and 2 bases from J, with 17 bases between.

A word on this clone: This CDR3 is also generated by other DNA sequences in the sample. The rearrangement joins TRBV2 to TRBJ1-1; TRBD1 matches 7 bases. Trimming cost V 7 bases and J 5 bases; bases outside gene matches: 7. CDR3 length: 13 residues. Germline values: CDR1 SNHLY, CDR2 FYNNEI. The CDR3 spells CASTTGAGTEAFF. CDR3 in DNA: TGTGCCAGCACCACAGGGGCGGGGACTGAAGCTTTCTTT.

V gene TRBV28 combines with J gene TRBJ2-1; D ambiguous. V shed 5 bases and J shed 0 bases, with 11 bases lying between them. The CDR3 runs 15 residues. Germline values: CDR1 MDHEN, CDR2 SYDVKM. In nucleotides, the CDR3 is TGTGCCAGCAGTGGATCGAGCGCCTCCTACAATGAGCAGTTCTTC. Translated: CASSGSSASYNEQFF.

Only a few counts were recorded for this clone. This chain connects TRBV29-1 to TRBJ1-1; D remains ambiguous. Germline V gene data show CDR1 as SQVTM and CDR2 as ANQGSEA. The V and J ends lost 3 bases and 0 bases respectively, with 8 bases between them. CDR3 length equals 13 residues. CDR3 DNA: TGCAGCGTTGATTACCTGGTGAACACTGAAGCTTTCTTT. Protein sequence: CSVDYLVNTEAFF.

The V call is TRBV11-2, the J call TRBJ2-1, with 10 bases lining up with TRBD2. CDR3 length: 13 residues. Germline V gene sequence: CDR1 SGHAT, CDR2 FQNNGV. V lost 0 bases, J lost 15 bases, and 5 bases stayed unmatched. The CDR3 DNA follows: TGTGCCAGCAGCTTAGACTTAGCGGGAGGTCTGTTCTTC. It encodes CASSLDLAGGLFF.

The CDR3 DNA follows: TGCGCCAGCAGCTCTCCCGGGACAGGGGGCGGCGGAGCTTTCTTT. Translating it yields CASSSPGTGGGGAFF. This chain joins TRBV5-1 and TRBJ1-1; 12 bases are shared with TRBD1. V lost 3 bases, J lost 10 bases, and 10 bases stayed unmatched. CDR1 is SGHRS and CDR2 is YFSETQ in the germline V gene. The CDR3 is made up of 15 amino acids. The whole variable domain, remainder taken from reference TRBV5-1 and TRBJ1-1, is KAGVTQTPRYLIKTRGQQVTLSCSPISGHRSVSWYQQTPGQGLQFLFEYFSETQRNKGNFPGRFSGRQFSNSRSEMNVSTLELGDSALYLCASSSPGTGGGGAFFGQGTRLTVV.

V is TRBV21-1 and J is TRBJ1-2; TRBD1 reflects the table's D call only, with no check against the DNA. TRBV21-1 is a listed pseudogene. CDR3 length: 16 residues. The CDR3 protein is CASSKGAGGKNYGYTF. In DNA form, the CDR3 reads TGTGCCAGCAGCAAAGGTGCAGGGGGCAAGAACTATGGCTACACCTTC.

The table lists this clone with a count of one. This chain uses TRBV5-1 with TRBJ1-2, with D hard to call. CDR1 is SGHRS and CDR2 is YFSETQ in the germline V gene. This CDR3 contains 15 residues. The V end lost 5 bases, the J end lost 8 bases, and 22 bases lay between the germline ends. The CDR3 sequence is CASRPLPTPQGGYTF. The CDR3, as DNA: TGCGCCAGCAGGCCTTTACCGACCCCCCAAGGGGGCTACACCTTC.

J is TRBJ2-4 and V is TRBV19, with a possible D match to TRBD2 (5 bases). V was shortened by 2 bases and J by 7 bases, with 15 bases between the two germline ends. The CDR3 is 15 amino acids. CDR1 is LNHDA and CDR2 is SQIVND in the germline V gene (reference sequence). The CDR3 region has the DNA TGTGCCAGTAGTATAAGAGGAGGCAGTTTGAACATTCAGTACTTC. This gives the protein CASSIRGGSLNIQYF. Supplemented by reference TRBV19 and TRBJ2-4, the full variable domain reads DGGITQSPKYLFRKEGQNVTLSCEQNLNHDAMYWYRQDPGQGLRLIYYSQIVNDFQKGDIAEGYSVSREKKESFPLTVTSAQKNPTAFYLCASSIRGGSLNIQYFGAGTRLSVL.

CDR3 residues: CASRDQTQPQHF. CDR3 nucleotide sequence: TGTGCCAGTAGGGACCAAACACAGCCCCAGCATTTT. This rearrangement joins TRBV19 to TRBJ1-5; no firm D call. The germline V and J ends were trimmed by 6 bases and 7 bases, with 10 bases remaining between them. The CDR3 runs to 12 residues. The germline gives CDR1 LNHDA, CDR2 SQIVND (reference sequence).